This record looks at one TCR beta chain sequence and its context. These data come from a study of CD8 T cells in Susac syndrome. It was with random hexamers that roughly 0.45 to 1 ug RNA was reverse transcribed. immunoSEQ multiplex PCR amplified TCR beta CDR3 across 54 Vbeta, 13 Jbeta. TCRdb analysed the immunoSEQ multiplex PCR reads with MiXCR anew, one entry per CDR3 protein. The sample includes a few hundred thousand distinct CDR3 sequences, about 90% seen only once; the top ten take 0.1% to 0.15%. Germline V gives CDR1 SGHDT, CDR2 YYEEEE. The CDR3 contains 13 residues. V shed 2 bases and J shed 7 bases, with 12 bases lying between them. The authors sequenced TCR beta from blood CD8+ and CD4+ T cells. FACS enriched CD8+ TEMRA cells, while bulk CD8+ and CD4+ were negatively isolated.

The TCR sequence derives from a human donor with multiple sclerosis. Sequencing was carried out using CD8+ T cells from PBMCs. The chain is built from TRBV5-6 and TRBJ1-1; D may be TRBD1 (6 bases). The CDR3 loop reads CASSFSRGDEAFF. In nucleotides, the CDR3 is TGTGCCAGCAGCTTCAGCAGGGGAGATGAAGCTTTCTTT.